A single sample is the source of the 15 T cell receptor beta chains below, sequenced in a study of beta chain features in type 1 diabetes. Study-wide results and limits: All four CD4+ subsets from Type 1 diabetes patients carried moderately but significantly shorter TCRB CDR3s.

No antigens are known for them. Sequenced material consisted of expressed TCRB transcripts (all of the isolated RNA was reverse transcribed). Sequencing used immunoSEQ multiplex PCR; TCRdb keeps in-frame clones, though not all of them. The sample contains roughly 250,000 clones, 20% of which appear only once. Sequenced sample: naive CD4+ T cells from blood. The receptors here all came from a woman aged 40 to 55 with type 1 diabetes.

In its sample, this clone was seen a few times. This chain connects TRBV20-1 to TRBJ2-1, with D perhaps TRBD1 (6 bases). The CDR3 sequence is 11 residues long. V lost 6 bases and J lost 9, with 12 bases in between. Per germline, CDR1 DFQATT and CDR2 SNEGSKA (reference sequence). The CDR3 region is CSARDTGEQFF. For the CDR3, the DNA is TGCAGTGCCCGGGACACCGGTGAGCAGTTCTTC.

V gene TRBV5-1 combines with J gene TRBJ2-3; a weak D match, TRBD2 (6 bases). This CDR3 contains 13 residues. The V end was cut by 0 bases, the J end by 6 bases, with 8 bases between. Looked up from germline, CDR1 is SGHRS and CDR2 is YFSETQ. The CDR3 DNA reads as TGCGCCAGCAGCTTGGCTGCGGGGGATACGCAGTATTTT. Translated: CASSLAAGDTQYF.

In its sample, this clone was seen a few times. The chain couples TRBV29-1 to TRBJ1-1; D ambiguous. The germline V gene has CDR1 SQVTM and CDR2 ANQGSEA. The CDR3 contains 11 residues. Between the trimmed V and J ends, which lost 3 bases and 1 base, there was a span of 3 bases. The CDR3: CSVDGNTEAFF. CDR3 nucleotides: TGCAGCGTTGACGGGAACACTGAAGCTTTCTTT.

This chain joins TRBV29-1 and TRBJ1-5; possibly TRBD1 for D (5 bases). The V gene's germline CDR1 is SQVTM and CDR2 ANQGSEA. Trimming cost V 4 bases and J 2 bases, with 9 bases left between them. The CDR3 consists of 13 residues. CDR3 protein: CSVGGEGNQPQHF. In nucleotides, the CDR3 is TGCAGCGTTGGGGGGGAGGGCAATCAGCCCCAGCATTTT.

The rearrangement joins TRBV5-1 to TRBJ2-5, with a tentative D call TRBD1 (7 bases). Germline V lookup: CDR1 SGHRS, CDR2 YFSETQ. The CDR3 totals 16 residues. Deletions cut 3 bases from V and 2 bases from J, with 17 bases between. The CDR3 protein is CASSSKGGQVQETQYF. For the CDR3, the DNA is TGCGCCAGCAGCTCAAAGGGAGGACAGGTACAAGAGACCCAGTACTTC.

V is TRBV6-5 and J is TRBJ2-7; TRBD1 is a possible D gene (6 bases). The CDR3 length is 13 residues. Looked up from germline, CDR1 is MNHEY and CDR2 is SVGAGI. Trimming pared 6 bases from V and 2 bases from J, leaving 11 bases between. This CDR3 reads CASSLGTTYEQYF. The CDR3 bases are TGTGCCAGCAGCCTAGGGACAACCTACGAGCAGTACTTC.

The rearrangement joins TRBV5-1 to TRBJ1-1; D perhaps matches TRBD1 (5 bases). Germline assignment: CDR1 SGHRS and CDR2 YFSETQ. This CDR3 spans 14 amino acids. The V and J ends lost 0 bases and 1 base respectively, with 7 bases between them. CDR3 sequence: CASSLAQGNTEAFF. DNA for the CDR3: TGCGCCAGCAGCTTGGCCCAGGGGAACACTGAAGCTTTCTTT.

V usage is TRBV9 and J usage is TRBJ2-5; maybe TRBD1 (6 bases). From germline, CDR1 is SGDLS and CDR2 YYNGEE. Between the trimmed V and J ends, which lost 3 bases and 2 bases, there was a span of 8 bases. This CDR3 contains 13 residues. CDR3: CASSGGPQETQYF. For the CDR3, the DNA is TGTGCCAGCAGCGGGGGGCCTCAAGAGACCCAGTACTTC.

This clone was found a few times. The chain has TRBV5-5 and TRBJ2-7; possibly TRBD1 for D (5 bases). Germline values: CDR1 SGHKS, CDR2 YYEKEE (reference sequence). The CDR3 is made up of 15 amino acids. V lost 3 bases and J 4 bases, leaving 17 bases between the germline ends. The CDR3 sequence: CASSSQAGLMYEQYF. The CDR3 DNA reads TGTGCCAGCAGCTCTCAGGCAGGGCTAATGTACGAGCAGTACTTC.

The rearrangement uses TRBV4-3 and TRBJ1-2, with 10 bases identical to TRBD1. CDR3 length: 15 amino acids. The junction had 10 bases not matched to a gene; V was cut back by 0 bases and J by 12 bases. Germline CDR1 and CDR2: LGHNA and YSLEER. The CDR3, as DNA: TGCGCCAGCAGCCAAGATTATGGGACAGGGGCGGGCCACACCTTC. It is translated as CASSQDYGTGAGHTF.

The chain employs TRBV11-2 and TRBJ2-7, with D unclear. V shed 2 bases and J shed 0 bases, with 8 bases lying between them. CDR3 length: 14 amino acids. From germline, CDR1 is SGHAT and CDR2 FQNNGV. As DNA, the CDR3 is TGTGCCAGCAGCTTATGGCGGAGCTCCTACGAGCAGTACTTC. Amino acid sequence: CASSLWRSSYEQYF.

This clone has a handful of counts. DNA of the CDR3: TGTGCCAGCAGCCCCGGACAGGGAGCCAACTATGGCTACACCTTC. This encodes CASSPGQGANYGYTF. The chain carries TRBV6-6 and TRBJ1-2, with 8 bases that match TRBD1. The germline V gene has CDR1 MNHNY and CDR2 SVGAGI (reference sequence). The CDR3 is 15 residues long. The V and J ends lost 6 bases and 2 bases, in that order; junction bases with no gene match: 8.

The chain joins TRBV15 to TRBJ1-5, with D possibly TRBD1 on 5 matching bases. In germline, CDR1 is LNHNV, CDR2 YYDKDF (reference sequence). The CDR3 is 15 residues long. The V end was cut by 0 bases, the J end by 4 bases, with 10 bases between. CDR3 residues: CATSREVRANQPQHF. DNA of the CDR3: TGTGCCACCAGCAGAGAGGTCAGGGCAAATCAGCCCCAGCATTTT.

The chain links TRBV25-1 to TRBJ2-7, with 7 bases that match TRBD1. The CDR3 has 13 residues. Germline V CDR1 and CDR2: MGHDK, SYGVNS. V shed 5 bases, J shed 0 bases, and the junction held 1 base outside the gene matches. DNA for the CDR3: TGTGCCAGCAGTTGGGACAGCTCCTACGAGCAGTACTTC. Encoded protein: CASSWDSSYEQYF.

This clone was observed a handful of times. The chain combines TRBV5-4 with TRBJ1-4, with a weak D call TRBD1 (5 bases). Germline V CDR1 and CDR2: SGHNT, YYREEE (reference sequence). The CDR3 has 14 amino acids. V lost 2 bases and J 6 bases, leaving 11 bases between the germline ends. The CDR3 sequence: CASSFGGDDEKLFF. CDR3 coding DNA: TGTGCCAGCAGCTTCGGGGGGGATGATGAAAAACTGTTTTTT.